Following are 26 T cell receptor beta chains from one sample sequenced in a study of cytomegalovirus exposure and HLA in healthy donors (dated by TCRdb to about 2017). Preparation of the library involved the immunoSEQ multiplex PCR assay. For the multiplex PCR, a mixture combining 60 forward primers for TCR Vbeta segments and 13 reverse primers for TCR Jbeta segments was used. What TCRdb holds here is the immuneACCESS table cut down to in-frame rearrangements. Part of the clones is not present; checked against another copy, under half of the missing clones reflect an unresolved V gene, and the others are unexplained. The sample has 150,000 or so clones on record, 77% of them singletons. The ten top clones hold 1.5% to 2% of the sample. The source material was PBMCs. These receptors came from a woman in her 30s in good health and CMV-seronegative.

This clone was observed a single time. J is TRBJ2-3 and V is TRBV4-2; TRBD2 matches at 16 bases. V lost 3 bases to trimming and J lost 9 bases; unmatched junction nucleotides: 18. This CDR3 spans 20 amino acids. Germline loops: CDR1 LGHNA, CDR2 YNFKEQ. This CDR3 reads CASSQGTMKGTSGRAKTQYF. The CDR3 DNA sequence: TGTGCCAGCAGCCAGGGCACGATGAAAGGGACTAGCGGGAGGGCTAAAACGCAGTATTTT.

The V and J genes are TRBV30 and TRBJ1-4; D perhaps matches TRBD1 (6 bases). Germline CDR1 and CDR2: GTSNPN and SVGIG (reference sequence). The CDR3 consists of 15 residues. Trimming removed 2 bases at V and 3 bases at J, with 13 bases between. The CDR3 bases are TGTGCCTGGAGTTCAGGACAGATTGCTAATGAAAAACTGTTTTTT. Translating it yields CAWSSGQIANEKLFF.

J is TRBJ1-2 and V is TRBV7-9; 10 nucleotides agree with TRBD1. The germline V gene has CDR1 SEHNR and CDR2 FQNEAQ (reference sequence). J gave up 5 bases and V 6 bases, and 12 bases lay outside the gene matches. The CDR3 is 16 residues long. The CDR3 DNA is TGTGCCAGCAGGGCCGGGACAGGGGTCCTTCCTTATGGCTACACCTTC. Protein product: CASRAGTGVLPYGYTF.

The chain joins TRBV10-3 to TRBJ1-2, with 9 bases identical to TRBD1. Germline V gene lookup returns CDR1 ENHRY and CDR2 SYGVKD. The CDR3 length is 13 residues. V gave up 2 bases and J gave up 7 bases; unmatched junction bases: 2. The CDR3 loop reads CAISEGQGLGYTF. The CDR3 region has the DNA TGTGCCATCAGTGAGGGACAGGGGCTTGGCTACACCTTC.

The chain employs TRBV6-1 and TRBJ1-2, with 10 bases lining up with TRBD1. The CDR3 sequence is 13 residues long. The germline V gene has CDR1 MNHNS and CDR2 SASEGT. J lost 7 bases, V lost 5 bases, and 4 bases had no gene match. The CDR3 here is CASSPGTGVGYTF. The CDR3 bases are TGTGCCAGCAGTCCCGGGACAGGGGTTGGCTACACCTTC.

V gene TRBV4-3 combines with J gene TRBJ2-3; 7 positions agree with TRBD2. CDR3 length: 15 residues. V shed 4 bases, J shed 2 bases, and the junction held 6 bases outside the gene matches. Germline-derived CDR1 and CDR2 are LGHNA and YSLEER. CDR3 nucleotide sequence: TGCGCCAGCAGCCCCCGGACTAGACTCACAGATACGCAGTATTTT. The encoded protein is CASSPRTRLTDTQYF.

The chain has TRBV18 and TRBJ2-7; 8 bases map to TRBD1. CDR1 KGHSH and CDR2 LQKENI come from the germline V gene. With 2 bases clipped from V and 4 bases from J, the junction kept 7 bases outside the gene matches. This CDR3 is 15 amino acids long. This chain's CDR3 is CASSPAGGRNYEQYF. The CDR3 DNA reads TGTGCCAGCTCACCAGCAGGGGGCAGAAATTACGAGCAGTACTTC.

DNA for the CDR3: TGTGCCAGCAGCTTAGATGCGGGCATGAACACTGAAGCTTTCTTT. Encoded protein: CASSLDAGMNTEAFF. The chain is built from TRBV7-8 and TRBJ1-1, with D uncertain. The CDR3 is 15 residues long. Germline-derived CDR1 and CDR2 are SGHVS and FQNEAQ. V lost 1 base to trimming and J lost 0 bases, with 9 bases between them.

The J gene is TRBJ1-1, the V gene TRBV18; 7 positions match TRBD1. The length of the CDR3 is 12 residues. V lost 4 bases to trimming and J lost 8 bases; unmatched junction nucleotides: 4. Germline V gives CDR1 KGHSH, CDR2 LQKENI. The CDR3 region is CASSRLRGEAFF. The CDR3 DNA reads TGTGCCAGCTCACGACTCAGGGGGGAAGCTTTCTTT. Variable domain in full (rest from reference TRBV18 and TRBJ1-1): NAGVMQNPRHLVRRRGQEARLRCSPMKGHSHVYWYRQLPEEGLKFMVYLQKENIIDESGMPKERFSAEFPKEGPSILRIQQVVRGDSAAYFCASSRLRGEAFFGQGTRLTVV.

J is TRBJ2-1 and V is TRBV12-5; TRBD2 matches at 10 bases. The CDR3 has 17 residues. CDR1 is LGHNT and CDR2 is FRNRAP in the germline V gene. Unmatched junction bases numbered 10, after V lost 3 bases and J lost 5 bases. The DNA for the CDR3 is TGTGCTAGTGGTTTTGCCCCTGGGAGCGGGGGGGACAATGAGCAGTTCTTC. Its translation is CASGFAPGSGGDNEQFF.

V usage is TRBV30 and J usage is TRBJ2-4; the match to TRBD2 covers 8 bases. V lost 2 bases, J lost 10 bases, and 10 bases stayed unmatched. Germline V lookup: CDR1 GTSNPN, CDR2 SVGIG (reference sequence). This CDR3 spans 14 amino acids. The CDR3: CAWSRAGGLTIQYF. In nucleotides, the CDR3 is TGTGCCTGGAGTCGGGCGGGGGGTCTGACTATTCAGTACTTC.

In its sample, this clone was seen a few times. The gene calls are TRBV14 and TRBJ2-7, with TRBD1 identical over 10 bases. The CDR3 contains 20 residues. Germline V gives CDR1 SGHDN, CDR2 FVKESK. With 3 bases clipped from V and 0 bases from J, the junction kept 17 bases outside the gene matches. The CDR3: CASSHSARDRGTPSSYEQYF. The CDR3 DNA sequence: TGTGCCAGCAGCCATAGTGCGCGGGACAGGGGAACCCCGAGCTCCTACGAGCAGTACTTC.

V gene TRBV25-1 combines with J gene TRBJ2-1, with D tentatively TRBD1 (5 bases). Germline CDR1 reads MGHDK; CDR2 reads SYGVNS. The CDR3 loop spans 15 amino acids. Between the trimmed V and J ends, which lost 7 bases and 0 bases, there was a span of 13 bases. This chain's CDR3 is CASTVTGRSYNEQFF. The CDR3 nucleotides read TGTGCCAGCACGGTTACAGGCCGCTCCTACAATGAGCAGTTCTTC. Together with reference TRBV25-1 and TRBJ2-1, the CDR3 gives the full variable domain: EADIYQTPRYLVIGTGKKITLECSQTMGHDKMYWYQQDPGMELHLIHYSYGVNSTEKGDLSSESTVSRIRTEHFPLTLESARPSHTSQYLCASTVTGRSYNEQFFGPGTRLTVL.

This clone was counted a single time. At one boundary the junction diverges from the germline segment, which might be a read error. The chain links TRBV6-5 to TRBJ1-2; D unclear. This CDR3 comprises 15 residues. In germline, CDR1 is MNHEY, CDR2 SVGAGI. CDR3 protein: CASSSPAASSYGYPF. CDR3 sequence (DNA): TGTGCCAGCAGTTCTCCCGCGGCGAGCTCTTATGGCTACCCCTTC.

The chain recombines TRBV7-2 with TRBJ2-7; 9 bases match TRBD1. J lost 4 bases, V lost 5 bases, and 6 bases had no gene match. Per the germline V gene, CDR1 is SGHTA and CDR2 is FQGNSA. CDR3 length equals 14 residues. The CDR3, as DNA: TGTGCCAGCAGCACTGGGACAGGGTATTACGAGCAGTACTTC. Translated: CASSTGTGYYEQYF. The whole variable domain, filled in from reference TRBV7-2 and TRBJ2-7, reads GAGVSQSPSNKVTEKGKDVELRCDPISGHTALYWYRQSLGQGLEFLIYFQGNSAPDKSGLPSDRFSAERTGGSVSTLTIQRTQQEDSAVYLCASSTGTGYYEQYFGPGTRLTVT.

This clone is a singleton in its sample. The V and J genes are TRBV18 and TRBJ2-7; 7 bases are a match to TRBD2. CDR1 and CDR2 (germline): KGHSH, LQKENI. This CDR3 contains 16 residues. V gave up 3 bases and J gave up 2 bases; unmatched junction bases: 10. The CDR3 bases are TGTGCCAGCTCACCCCCGTTTGGCGGGAGCCCCTACGAGCAGTACTTC. Protein product: CASSPPFGGSPYEQYF.

The table lists this clone with a count of one. V usage is TRBV5-4 and J usage is TRBJ1-2; D is undetermined. V was cut by 0 bases and J by 4 bases, with 10 bases left in between. This CDR3 spans 14 amino acids. Germline lookup yields CDR1 SGHNT and CDR2 YYREEE (reference sequence). CDR3 sequence reads: CASSLGIQSYGYTF. CDR3 DNA: TGTGCCAGCAGCTTGGGAATACAATCCTATGGCTACACCTTC.

This chain links TRBV7-6 with TRBJ2-5; D gene ambiguous. Trimming pared 1 base from V and 7 bases from J, leaving 10 bases between. The CDR3 is 13 amino acids. CDR1 SGHVS and CDR2 FNYEAQ come from the germline V gene. CDR3 sequence reads: CASSLDSLGTQYF. CDR3 DNA: TGTGCCAGCAGCTTAGACAGCCTGGGGACCCAGTACTTC. The variable domain in full, with the rest retrieved from reference TRBV7-6 and TRBJ2-5, is GAGVSQSPRYKVTKRGQDVALRCDPISGHVSLYWYRQALGQGPEFLTYFNYEAQQDKSGLPNDRFSAERPEGSISTLTIQRTEQRDSAMYRCASSLDSLGTQYFGPGTRLLVL.

The CDR3 here is CASKGGRGNEQYF. The CDR3 bases are TGTGCCAGCAAGGGCGGGAGGGGTAACGAGCAGTACTTC. The rearrangement uses TRBV13 and TRBJ2-7, with 9 bases aligning to TRBD2. Losses at the gene ends were 7 bases for V and 5 bases for J; bases not matched to a gene: 6. The CDR3 runs to 13 residues. CDR1 and CDR2 (germline): PRHDT, FYEKMQ (reference sequence).

V usage is TRBV7-9 and J usage is TRBJ1-4; weak D call: TRBD1 (5 bases). The CDR3 extends over 14 amino acids. Trimming removed 1 base at V and 8 bases at J, with 11 bases between. Germline CDR1 is SEHNR and CDR2 is FQNEAQ (reference sequence). CDR3 DNA: TGTGCCAGCAGCTTAGAGGGGCCGAACGAAAAACTGTTTTTT. It yields the protein CASSLEGPNEKLFF.

This clone has a handful of counts. The sample contains more than one DNA sequence encoding this CDR3. The chain combines TRBV7-9 with TRBJ1-4; 7 bases map to TRBD1. The junction had 4 bases not matched to a gene; V was cut back by 1 base and J by 8 bases. Germline lookup yields CDR1 SEHNR and CDR2 FQNEAQ (reference sequence). This CDR3 is built from 14 residues. CDR3 amino acids: CASSLGTGGEKLFF. The CDR3 nucleotides read TGTGCCAGCAGCTTAGGGACAGGAGGCGAAAAACTGTTTTTT.

The V and J genes are TRBV11-2 and TRBJ2-5, with 8 bases aligning to TRBD2. The CDR3 runs 13 residues. V was clipped by 5 bases and J by 11 bases; unmatched bases: 10. CDR1 is SGHAT, CDR2 FQNNGV, per germline. This CDR3 reads CASSPRESGGQYF. CDR3 nucleotides: TGTGCCAGCAGCCCCCGGGAAAGCGGGGGACAGTACTTC.

The chain couples TRBV5-1 to TRBJ1-2; TRBD1 matches at 7 bases. Trimming removed 4 bases from V and 4 bases from J; junction bases left unmatched: 10. This CDR3 spans 15 amino acids. The germline gives CDR1 SGHRS, CDR2 YFSETQ. CDR3 residues: CASSQAGDSTYGYTF. CDR3 in DNA: TGCGCCAGCAGCCAAGCCGGGGACAGTACCTATGGCTACACCTTC. The whole variable domain, remainder taken from reference TRBV5-1 and TRBJ1-2, is KAGVTQTPRYLIKTRGQQVTLSCSPISGHRSVSWYQQTPGQGLQFLFEYFSETQRNKGNFPGRFSGRQFSNSRSEMNVSTLELGDSALYLCASSQAGDSTYGYTFGSGTRLTVV.

This clone was seen a handful of times. The V gene is TRBV5-1, the J gene TRBJ1-1; 10 positions match TRBD1. Trimming removed 4 bases from V and 6 bases from J; junction bases left unmatched: 9. The CDR3 consists of 15 residues. CDR1 is SGHRS and CDR2 is YFSETQ in the germline V gene. CDR3: CASSTRQGAVAEAFF. DNA of the CDR3: TGCGCCAGCAGCACCAGACAGGGGGCAGTGGCTGAAGCTTTCTTT.

This chain connects TRBV13 to TRBJ2-5, with a tentative D call TRBD1 (7 bases). Judging by the DNA end, TRBJ2-7 fits better; the J call may be wrong. Germline values: CDR1 PRHDT, CDR2 FYEKMQ (reference sequence). CDR3 length equals 15 residues. In DNA, the CDR3 is TGTGCCAGCAGCCTACCAAACAGGGGAGGCAACGAGCAGTACTTC. Protein sequence: CASSLPNRGGNEQYF.

The chain recombines TRBV4-3 with TRBJ1-6, with 12 nucleotides matching TRBD1. With 0 bases clipped from V and 4 bases from J, the junction kept 7 bases outside the gene matches. This CDR3 has 19 residues. The germline CDR1 and CDR2 sequences are LGHNA and YSLEER. CDR3 sequence: CASSQDRDRGLRYNSPLHF. Written as DNA, the CDR3 is TGCGCCAGCAGCCAAGACCGGGACAGGGGGCTTCGGTATAATTCACCCCTCCACTTT.